This TCR beta chain was sequenced for a study of blood T cell repertoires in COVID-19. On the study more broadly: Sites across the United States, Italy and Spain contributed samples from acute and convalescent COVID-19. PBMCs, B-cell-depleted T cells, or T cells were the source of the cDNA or gDNA that made up the material.

Per germline, CDR1 ENHRY and CDR2 SYGVKD. CDR3 length equals 15 residues. Trimming stripped 4 bases from V and 1 base from J, with 12 bases between. Original processing notes: Amplification of reference gene primers was used by the study to estimate nucleated cell counts. Generated by immunoSEQ multiplex PCR, the TCRdb table keeps only in-frame clones and is missing some. V and J calls and clone size are copied from that table; D and trimming were computed from the DNA. Among about 59,000 clones listed, roughly 80% were seen once. Sequencing used peripheral blood. The clonotype was recovered from a woman aged 45-59 years with active or convalescent COVID-19. The gene calls are TRBV10-3 and TRBJ2-3; the D gene is possibly TRBD1 (6 bases). In DNA, the CDR3 is TGTGCCATCAGTGCACAGGGTTCCGGCACAGATACGCAGTATTTT. This codes for CAISAQGSGTDTQYF.